These T cell receptor beta chains were read from a single sample in a study of OX40 agonist ivuxolimab in advanced cancers. Clones were read by immunoSEQ multiplex PCR, and TCRdb kept only the in-frame ones, dropping some. Altogether about 100,000 clones are present, 94% being singletons, with the ten largest covering approximately 2.4%. The sequencing used CD4+ or CD8+ T cells sorted from blood, collected in a trial of the OX40 agonist ivuxolimab. These receptors all stem from an adult with an advanced solid tumor such as melanoma, head and neck, liver or kidney cancer. CDR3s include the opening cysteine and the closing phenylalanine or tryptophan. The D gene is left open where the match is weak. Size is stated for part of the rows, as once, few or many counts, or as a class when the clone is expanded.

DNA	CDR3	V	J	D	size
TGTGCCAGCAGCGGACTAGCGGGAGAATCCTACAATGAGCAGTTCTTC	CASSGLAGESYNEQFF	TRBV5-6	TRBJ2-1	TRBD2	-
TGCGCCAGCAGCCAAGAAGGGGGCAGGGGGCGGCGAGACTATGGCTACACCTTC	CASSQEGGRGRRDYGYTF	TRBV4-1	TRBJ1-2	TRBD1	-
TGTGCCAGCAGTGAGGGGATTAGGTCCGAGCAGTACTTC	CASSEGIRSEQYF	TRBV2	TRBJ2-7	-	-
TGTGCCAGTTCGACAACAGGGGCAGGAAACTATGGCTACACCTTC	CASSTTGAGNYGYTF	TRBV5-8	TRBJ1-2	TRBD1	-
TGTGCCAGCAGTTACTCGACCGGGACAGGGAACACTGAAGCTTTCTTT	CASSYSTGTGNTEAFF	TRBV6-5	TRBJ1-1	TRBD1	-
TGTGCCAGCAGCAGTAACCGGGACAGGAGGTCGGGTAGCTATGGCTACACCTTC	CASSSNRDRRSGSYGYTF	TRBV21-1	TRBJ1-2	-	-
TGTGCCAGCAGTTTGGGGCCCGGGGACACTGAAGCTTTCTTT	CASSLGPGDTEAFF	TRBV28	TRBJ1-1	-	-
TGTGCCAGCAGCTTGGGAGGGTACGAGCAGTACTTC	CASSLGGYEQYF	TRBV5-5	TRBJ2-7	-	once
TGCAGCGTCCCGGGTGTGACAGGGGCTACAGATACGCAGTATTTT	CSVPGVTGATDTQYF	TRBV29-1	TRBJ2-3	TRBD1	-
TGTGCCAGTAGTATGGGGGCGACAGCAGCGGAAGAGCAGTACTTC	CASSMGATAAEEQYF	TRBV19	TRBJ2-7	-	-
TGCGCCAGCAGCCCTAGCAATGGGGGGGCGCAGCCCCAGCATTTT	CASSPSNGGAQPQHF	TRBV4-1	TRBJ1-5	-	-
TGTGCCACCGGGTGGCGGGAGGGCCAAGAGACCCAGTACTTC	CATGWREGQETQYF	TRBV15	TRBJ2-5	TRBD2	-
TGTGCTAGCAGACAGGAGGGGGTAGTACGGACTGAAGCTTTCTTT	CASRQEGVVRTEAFF	TRBV7-7	TRBJ1-1	-	-
TGTGCCAGCAGCTTGGGCAGGGAAGCTTTCTTT	CASSLGREAFF	TRBV7-9	TRBJ1-1	-	-
TGTGCCAGTTCCCCCCCGGGGGGCACTGAAGCTTTCTTT	CASSPPGGTEAFF	TRBV6-5	TRBJ1-1	-	-
TGTGCCAGCAGTCCCAACGGCCCCCAGGGTCCCTACGAGCAGTACTTC	CASSPNGPQGPYEQYF	TRBV27	TRBJ2-7	-	-
TGTGCCAGCAGCTTGGGGGGGACAGGGAGGTTTAGCAATCAGCCCCAGCATTTT	CASSLGGTGRFSNQPQHF	TRBV5-8	TRBJ1-5	TRBD1	-
TGTGCCAGCAGCGTAGGCTGGACTAGCGGGAGGGATGAGCAGTTCTTC	CASSVGWTSGRDEQFF	TRBV9	TRBJ2-1	TRBD2	-